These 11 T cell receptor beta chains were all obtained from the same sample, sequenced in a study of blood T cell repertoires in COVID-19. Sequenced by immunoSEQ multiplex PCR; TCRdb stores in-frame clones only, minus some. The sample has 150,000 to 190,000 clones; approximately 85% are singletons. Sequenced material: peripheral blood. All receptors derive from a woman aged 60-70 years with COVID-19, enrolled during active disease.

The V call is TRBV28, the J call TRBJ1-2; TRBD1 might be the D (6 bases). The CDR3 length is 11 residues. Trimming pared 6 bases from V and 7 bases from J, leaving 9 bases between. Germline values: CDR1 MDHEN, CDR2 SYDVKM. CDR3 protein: CASSYRVGYTF. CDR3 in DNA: TGTGCCAGCAGCTACAGGGTTGGCTACACCTTC.

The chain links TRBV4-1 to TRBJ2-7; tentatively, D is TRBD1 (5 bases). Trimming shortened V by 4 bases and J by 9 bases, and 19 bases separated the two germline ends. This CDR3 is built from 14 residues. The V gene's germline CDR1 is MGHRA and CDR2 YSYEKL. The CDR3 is CASSLRKGKTWQYV. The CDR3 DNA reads TGCGCCAGCAGCCTCCGGAAGGGGAAAACGTGGCAGTACGTC.

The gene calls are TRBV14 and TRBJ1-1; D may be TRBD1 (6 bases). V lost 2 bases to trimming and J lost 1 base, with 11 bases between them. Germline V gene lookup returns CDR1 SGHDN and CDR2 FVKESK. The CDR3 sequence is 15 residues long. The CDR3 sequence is CASSQNLQGNTEAFF. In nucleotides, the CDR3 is TGTGCCAGCAGCCAAAACCTACAGGGGAACACTGAAGCTTTCTTT.

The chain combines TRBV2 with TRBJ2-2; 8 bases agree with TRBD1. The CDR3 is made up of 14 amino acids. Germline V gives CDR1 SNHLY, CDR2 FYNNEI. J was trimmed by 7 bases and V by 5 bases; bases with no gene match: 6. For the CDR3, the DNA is TGTGCCAGCAGTAAGACAGGGGAGTACGGGGAGCTGTTTTTT. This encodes CASSKTGEYGELFF.

The CDR3 sequence is CAISESQGMNTEAFF. The CDR3 DNA reads as TGTGCCATCAGTGAGTCACAGGGGATGAACACTGAAGCTTTCTTT. The chain is built from TRBV10-3 and TRBJ1-1, with 7 bases that match TRBD1. This CDR3 is 15 amino acids long. Germline V gives CDR1 ENHRY, CDR2 SYGVKD. After removal of 0 bases from V and 0 bases from J, the junction contained 1 base not matched to a gene.

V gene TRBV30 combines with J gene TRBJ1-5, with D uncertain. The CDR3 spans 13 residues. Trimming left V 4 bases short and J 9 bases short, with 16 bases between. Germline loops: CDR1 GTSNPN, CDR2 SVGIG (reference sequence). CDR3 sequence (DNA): TGTGCCTGGAACGGTGATTTCGGGTGGCCCCAGCATTTT. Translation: CAWNGDFGWPQHF.

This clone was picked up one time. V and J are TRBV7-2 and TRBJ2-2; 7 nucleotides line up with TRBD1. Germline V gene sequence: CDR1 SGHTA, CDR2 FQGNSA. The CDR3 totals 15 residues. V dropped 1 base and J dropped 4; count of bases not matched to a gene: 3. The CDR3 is CASSLEGAGTGELFF. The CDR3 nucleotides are TGTGCCAGCAGCTTAGAGGGGGCTGGCACCGGGGAGCTGTTTTTT.

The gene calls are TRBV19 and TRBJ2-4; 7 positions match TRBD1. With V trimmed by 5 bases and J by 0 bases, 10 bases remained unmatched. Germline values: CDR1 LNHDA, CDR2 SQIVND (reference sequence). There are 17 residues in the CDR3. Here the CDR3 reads CASSSQGQPLAKNIQYF. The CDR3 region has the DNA TGTGCCAGTAGTTCCCAGGGACAGCCGCTAGCCAAAAACATTCAGTACTTC.

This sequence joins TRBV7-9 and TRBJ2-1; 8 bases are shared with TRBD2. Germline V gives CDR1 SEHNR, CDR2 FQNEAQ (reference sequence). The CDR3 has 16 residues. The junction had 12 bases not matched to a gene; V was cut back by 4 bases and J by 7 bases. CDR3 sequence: CASSSRARGAKNEQFF. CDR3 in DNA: TGTGCCAGCAGCTCCAGGGCGCGGGGGGCAAAAAATGAGCAGTTCTTC.

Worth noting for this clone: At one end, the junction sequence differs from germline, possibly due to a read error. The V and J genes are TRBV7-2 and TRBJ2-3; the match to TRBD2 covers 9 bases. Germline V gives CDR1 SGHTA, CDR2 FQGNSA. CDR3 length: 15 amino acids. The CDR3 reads CASSLAGAGTDTQYF. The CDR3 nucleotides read TGTGCCAGCAGTTTAGCGGGGGCCGGCACAGATACGCAGTATTTT. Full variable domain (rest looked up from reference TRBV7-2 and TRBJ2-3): GAGVSQSPSNKVTEKGKDVELRCDPISGHTALYWYRQSLGQGLEFLIYFQGNSAPDKSGLPSDRFSAERTGGSVSTLTIQRTQQEDSAVYLCASSLAGAGTDTQYFGPGTRLTVL.

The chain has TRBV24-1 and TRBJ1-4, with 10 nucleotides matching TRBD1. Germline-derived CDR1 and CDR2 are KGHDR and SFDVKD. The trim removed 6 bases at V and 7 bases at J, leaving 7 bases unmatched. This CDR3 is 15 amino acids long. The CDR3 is CATSPGGTGAEKLFF. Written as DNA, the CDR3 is TGTGCCACCAGTCCGGGCGGGACAGGGGCTGAAAAACTGTTTTTT.